The 5 T cell receptor beta chains in this list originate from one sample, sequenced in a study of shared clonotypes between healthy human individuals. Clones were sequenced by immunoSEQ multiplex PCR, and TCRdb holds only the in-frame ones, with some missing. The sample contains approximately 500,000 clones, around four fifths of which appear only once. Material for sequencing was PBMCs. The receptor set was obtained from a woman in her forties in good health. Some clones in this sample may be carry-over from other donors' samples.

The V call is TRBV28, the J call TRBJ1-2; D may be TRBD1 (6 bases). Between the trimmed V and J ends, which lost 4 bases and 8 bases, there was a span of 11 bases. The CDR3 contains 12 residues. The germline CDR1 and CDR2 sequences are MDHEN and SYDVKM. The CDR3, as DNA: TGTGCCAGCAGTTCCTTGAGGGGGGGCTACACCTTC. It encodes CASSSLRGGYTF.

The CDR3 region is CASLRDTEAFF. The CDR3 DNA reads as TGTGCCAGTCTGAGGGACACTGAAGCTTTCTTT. The rearrangement uses TRBV19 and TRBJ1-1, with unresolved D. From germline, CDR1 is LNHDA and CDR2 SQIVND (reference sequence). The ends were cut back, 8 bases at V and 3 bases at J, with 7 bases in the middle. This CDR3 region has 11 residues.

The chain has TRBV6-5 and TRBJ1-2; the D gene is possibly TRBD1 (6 bases). Trimming cost V 10 bases and J 3 bases, with 18 bases left between them. The CDR3 consists of 14 residues. The germline CDR1 and CDR2 sequences are MNHEY and SVGAGI. The CDR3 region is CATTGAGADYGYTF. The CDR3 coding sequence is TGTGCCACAACGGGGGCCGGGGCAGACTATGGCTACACCTTC.

The CDR3 here is CASSLGGRAGNEQFF. For the CDR3, the DNA is TGTGCCAGCAGCTTAGGCGGGAGGGCAGGTAATGAGCAGTTCTTC. The rearrangement uses TRBV11-3 and TRBJ2-1; TRBD2 matches 9 bases. Trimming cost V 1 base and J 7 bases; bases outside gene matches: 5. This CDR3 contains 15 residues. Germline V gene data show CDR1 as SGHNT and CDR2 as YENEEA.

For the CDR3, the DNA is TGTGCCAGCAGCGCCCGGGGAAACACCATATATTTT. It is translated as CASSARGNTIYF. V and J are TRBV9 and TRBJ1-3; no definite D call. V lost 3 bases and J 4 bases, leaving 5 bases between the germline ends. CDR1 is SGDLS, CDR2 YYNGEE, per germline. The CDR3 extends over 12 amino acids. Looking up the rest from reference TRBV9 and TRBJ1-3 gives the full variable domain: DSGVTQTPKHLITATGQRVTLRCSPRSGDLSVYWYQQSLDQGLQFLIQYYNGEERAKGNILERFSAQQFPDLHSELNLSSLELGDSALYFCASSARGNTIYFGEGSWLTVV.